This entry features one TCR beta chain sequence. This clonotype came up a few times. Its antigen is not yet known. Base qualities are not provided; no much larger clone lies one nucleotide away. V is pared back by 4 bases and J by 9 bases, with 13 bases lying between the germline termini. CDR1 and CDR2, looked up from the germline V gene, are SNHLY and FYNNEI. Including cysteine and phenylalanine, the CDR3 has 13 amino acids. This entry keeps only the CDR3 DNA: 39 bases, framed from base 1. To prepare the library, 5' RACE was applied. Reads for this sample came from an Illumina HiSeq 2500. A second PCR of roughly 7 to 11 cycles was performed with a sample-barcoded 5' primer and a J-beta primer mix. A unique molecular identifier was introduced onto each TCR beta cDNA molecule by a template-switch 5' adaptor carrying 12 random nucleotides. At least 2.5 million CDR3-containing paired-end reads were obtained from each sample. The Mint cDNA synthesis kit, primed by a TRBC-specific oligonucleotide, was used to synthesize first-strand cDNA from all RNA. All cDNA was treated with uracil-DNA glycosylase and then went through a first 18-cycle PCR with the universal primers M1SS and BC2_uni_R. In the original analysis: For normalization, 1 million high-quality reads were randomly selected from each sample, with every read carrying a distinct molecular identifier. Instead of being binned into consensus sequences, reads with shared molecular identifiers were discarded. MiTCR, set to a Q25 quality threshold and the strictest error-elimination algorithm, was used for CDR3 identification, clonotype clustering and error correction. A nonparametric unseen species model with Euler transformation was used to estimate a lower bound on total TCR beta diversity. TCRdb reprocessing: public reads trimmed at Q25 with fastp, clones called with MiXCR, in-frame beta chains kept. Rows matching on CDR3 protein sequence are summarized as one entry with the most common DNA and genes. TCRdb, rather than the study authors, made the V and J calls. This sample comprises approximately 1.5 million distinct CDR3 sequences, about 32% of them detected only once. Of the sample, 11% is held by the ten largest clones.

The data were taken from a study of blood T cells in healthy people across ages (dated by TCRdb to 2015 to 2017). Describing the broader study: In model experiments, template switching captured about one uniquely barcoded TCR beta cDNA molecule for every two T cells. Donors were grouped into four age groups: young (average roughly 17 years), middle-aged (under 40), aged (around 60) and long-lived (approximately 78). To avoid experimental bias, donors of different ages were distributed randomly across sequencing lanes. For two donors (one aged 18 to 30 and one aged 80 or older), the study analyzed two additional independent replicas of 1 million unique cDNA reads from the same blood draw. Using deep sequencing normalized with unique cDNA molecular identifiers, the study measured how TCR beta repertoire diversity changes with age.

The 40 or so donors, aged 6 to 90 years, were systemically healthy Caucasian individuals from Russia. Around 10 milliliters of peripheral blood were collected from each donor into EDTA-treated Vacutainer tubes. Ficoll-Paque density-gradient centrifugation was used to isolate PBMCs, with at least 6.5 million obtained per sample. Trizol reagent was used to extract total RNA from the PBMCs, yielding at least 5 micrograms per sample. The percentages of naive CD45RAhigh/CD27high T cells were determined by flow cytometry on a PBMC aliquot from every donor. Overall study results and their limits: The long-lived group showed more naive CD4+ T cells, fewer expanded clones and increased TCR diversity than the aged group, suggesting age selection. Estimates of total diversity based on one million sequenced T cells were considered lower bounds and underestimates. Conclusive comparison of naive and antigen-experienced compartments was prevented by the profiling of bulk unsorted PBMCs. As age increased, observed TCR beta diversity per million T cells dropped in a roughly linear way, and a significant reduction was already evident by age 40. The CMV infection status of donors was not known, potentially confounding age-related changes in expanded clonotypes. A strong correlation was found between observed TCR beta diversity and the percentage of naive T cells measured by flow cytometry.

The sample consisted of blood. The chain joins TRBV2 to TRBJ2-1, with no confident D gene call. This TCR came from a woman between 25 and 40 years old in good health. The CDR3: CASSGPPYVEQFF. Here is the DNA: TGTGCCAGCAGTGGGCCACCCTATGTTGAGCAGTTCTTC. Reference TRBV2 and TRBJ2-1 genes cover what lies past the CDR3, so the full variable domain is EPEVTQTPSHQVTQMGQEVILRCVPISNHLYFYWYRQILGQKVEFLVSFYNNEISEKSEIFDDQFSVERPDGSNFTLKIRSTKLEDSAMYFCASSGPPYVEQFFGPGTRLTVL.